This TCR beta chain derives from a study of PD-L1 blockade in urothelial cancer. The wider study: The number of prior chemotherapy regimens per patient was 0 to 3. Blood analyses occurred 3 weeks (second dose) and 6 weeks post treatment start. Specimens of blood held a median count of roughly 150,000 T cells.

Overall study findings and caveats: Pretreatment blood TCR clonality under the median forecast improved survival.

The germline gives CDR1 GTSNPN, CDR2 SVGIG (reference sequence). The CDR3 totals 12 residues. Losses at the gene ends were 5 bases for V and 3 bases for J; bases not matched to a gene: 3. Note on this clone: Its antigen is unidentified.

Profiling relied on immunoSEQ multiplex PCR, and the TCRdb table lists in-frame clones only, not all of them. Of tens of thousands of clones listed, around three quarters are singletons. The sample consisted of PBMCs, taken around atezolizumab (anti-PD-L1) treatment. The sequence came from a man in his 70s with urothelial cancer. The rearrangement uses TRBV30 and TRBJ1-1, with 7 nucleotides matching TRBD1. The CDR3 DNA is TGTGCCTGGGACGGGACAGACACTGAAGCTTTCTTT. Translating it yields CAWDGTDTEAFF.